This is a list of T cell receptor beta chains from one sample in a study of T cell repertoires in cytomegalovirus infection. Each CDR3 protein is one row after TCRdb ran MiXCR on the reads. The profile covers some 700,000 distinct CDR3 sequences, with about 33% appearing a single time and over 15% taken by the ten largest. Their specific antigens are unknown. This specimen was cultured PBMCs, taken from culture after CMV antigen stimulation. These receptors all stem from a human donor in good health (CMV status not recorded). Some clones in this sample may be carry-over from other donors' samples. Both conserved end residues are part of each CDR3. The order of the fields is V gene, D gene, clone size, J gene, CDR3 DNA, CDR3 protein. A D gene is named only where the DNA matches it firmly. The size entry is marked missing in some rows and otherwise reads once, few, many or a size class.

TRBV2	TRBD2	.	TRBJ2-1	TGTGCCACGCTGTTGGAGCGGGAGTTGGGGAATGAGCAGTTCTTC	CATLLERELGNEQFF
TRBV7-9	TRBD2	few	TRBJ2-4	TGTGCCAGCAGCTTAGCGACTAGCGGGAGGGCCGAAAACATTCAGTACTTC	CASSLATSGRAENIQYF
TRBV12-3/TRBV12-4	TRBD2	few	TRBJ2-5	TGTGCCAGCAGGGTAAGCGGGAGTTTCGTGGAGACCCAGTACTTC	CASRVSGSFVETQYF
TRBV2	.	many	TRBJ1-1	TGTGCCAGCAGTGCGACCGTGAACACTGAAGCTTTCTTT	CASSATVNTEAFF
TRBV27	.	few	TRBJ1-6	TGTGCCAGCAGTGTGTGGGGATATAATTCACCCCTCCACTTT	CASSVWGYNSPLHF
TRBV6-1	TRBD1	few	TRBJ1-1	TGTGCCAGCAGCCCCGGTTGGGGGACAGGTTTGAACACTGAAGCTTTCTTT	CASSPGWGTGLNTEAFF
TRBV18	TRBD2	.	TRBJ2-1	TGTGCCAGCTCACCACCAGGAGGCGGGAGGGCCGGATTGGGGCAGTTCTTC	CASSPPGGGRAGLGQFF
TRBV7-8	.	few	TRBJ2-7	TGTGCCAGCAGCTCCCAGGTCCCAGCGCAGTACTTC	CASSSQVPAQYF
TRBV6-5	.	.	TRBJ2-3	TGTGCCAGTGTTCGAACAGATACGCAGTATTTT	CASVRTDTQYF
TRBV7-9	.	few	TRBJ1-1	TGTGCCAGCAGATCGGACCGCCTGAACACTGAAGCTTTCTTT	CASRSDRLNTEAFF
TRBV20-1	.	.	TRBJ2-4	TGCAGTGCTAGGGGACAACGGAAAAACATTCAGTACTTC	CSARGQRKNIQYF
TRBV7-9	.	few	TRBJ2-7	TGTGCCAGCAGCTTAACGGGTAATGCCTACGAGCAGTACTTC	CASSLTGNAYEQYF
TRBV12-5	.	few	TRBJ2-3	TGTGCTAGTGGTATGAGCCCTATAAGCACAGATACGCAGTATTTT	CASGMSPISTDTQYF
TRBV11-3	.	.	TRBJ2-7	TGTGCCAGCAGCTTAGATGCGTCTGACGAGCAGTACTTC	CASSLDASDEQYF
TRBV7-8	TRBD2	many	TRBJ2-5	TGTGCCAGCAGCCCAAGGACTAGCGGGGGAACCGAGACCCAGTACTTC	CASSPRTSGGTETQYF
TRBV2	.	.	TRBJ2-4	TGTGCCAGCAGTGAAGTCAGGGGGGCGGTAAACATTCAGTACTTC	CASSEVRGAVNIQYF
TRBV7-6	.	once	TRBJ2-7	TGTGCCAGCAGCCCTCGATTGGACGGACCCTACGAGCAGTACTTC	CASSPRLDGPYEQYF
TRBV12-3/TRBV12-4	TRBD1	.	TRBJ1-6	TGTGCCAGCACCGCAGGGGACAGGGAGGATAATTCACCCCTCCACTTT	CASTAGDREDNSPLHF
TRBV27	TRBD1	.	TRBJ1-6	TGTGCCAGCAGTATCGGGACAGGCCGTCATCCCCTCCACTTT	CASSIGTGRHPLHF
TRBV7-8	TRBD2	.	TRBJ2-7	TGTGCCAGCAGCCCCACGGGAGCGGGAGGGCGGGAGCAGTACTTC	CASSPTGAGGREQYF
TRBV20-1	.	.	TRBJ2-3	TGCAGTGCTAGAGTATCAGGGGTCGAAGATACGCAGTATTTT	CSARVSGVEDTQYF
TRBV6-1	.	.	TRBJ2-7	TGTGCCAGCAGTGGTCCCCGGGACACCAGCTACGAGCAGTACTTC	CASSGPRDTSYEQYF
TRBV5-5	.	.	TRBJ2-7	TGTGCCAGCAGCCTAGGACTCCGGCTGGAGCAGTACTTC	CASSLGLRLEQYF
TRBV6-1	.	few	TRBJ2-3	TGTGCCAGCAGCAAATTCGACGGGGGCCCCAGACATTCTGATACGCAGTATTTT	CASSKFDGGPRHSDTQYF
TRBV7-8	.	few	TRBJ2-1	TGTGCCAGCAGCCCCCTCGACAGGCCGGTCAATGAGCAGTTCTTC	CASSPLDRPVNEQFF
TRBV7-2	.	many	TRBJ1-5	TGTGCCAGCAGCTTAGGGTGGGGGAGCAATCAGCCCCAGCATTTT	CASSLGWGSNQPQHF
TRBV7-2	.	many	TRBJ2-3	TGTGCCAGCAGCCCCAGCCCTGGTTACACAGATACGCAGTATTTT	CASSPSPGYTDTQYF
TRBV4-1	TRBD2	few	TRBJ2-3	TGCGCCAGCAGCCAAATCGGGGGGACTCGCACAGATACGCAGTATTTT	CASSQIGGTRTDTQYF
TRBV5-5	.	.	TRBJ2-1	TGTGCCAGCAGCTCTGACACTAGCTTTGGCGATGAGCAGTTCTTC	CASSSDTSFGDEQFF
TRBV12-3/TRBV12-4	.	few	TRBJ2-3	TGTGCCAGCAGTGCCCTAGAGAGGGATACGCAGTATTTT	CASSALERDTQYF
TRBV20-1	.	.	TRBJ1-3	TGCAGTGCCCCCCATCCCGGGGGCGGAAACACCATATATTTT	CSAPHPGGGNTIYF
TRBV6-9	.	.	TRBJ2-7	TGTGCCCGCAGTCTTGGACTCACTTACGAGCAGTACTTC	CARSLGLTYEQYF
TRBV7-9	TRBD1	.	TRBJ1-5	TGTGCCAGCAGCGTCGACAGGGAGCCCCAGCATTTT	CASSVDREPQHF
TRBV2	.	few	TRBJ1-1	TGTGCCAGCAGGAAGGAGTCGAACACTGAAGCTTTCTTT	CASRKESNTEAFF
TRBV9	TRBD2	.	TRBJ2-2	TGTGCCAGCAGCGTAGGGACTAGCGGAAACACCGGGGAGCTGTTTTTT	CASSVGTSGNTGELFF
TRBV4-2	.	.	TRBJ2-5	TGTGCCAGCAGCCAGAACTACGAAGAGACCCAGTACTTC	CASSQNYEETQYF
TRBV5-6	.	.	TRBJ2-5	TGTGCCAGCAGCTCGGACACTAATGAACCATCGGGCCAAGAGACCCAGTACTTC	CASSSDTNEPSGQETQYF
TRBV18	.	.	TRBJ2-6	TGTGCCAGCTCACGGAGGGGGGCCTCTGGGGCCAACGTCCTGACTTTC	CASSRRGASGANVLTF
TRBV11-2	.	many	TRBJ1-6	TGTGCCAGCAGCTTAGGGCCCAGACAACCCCTCCACTTT	CASSLGPRQPLHF
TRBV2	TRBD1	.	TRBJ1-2	TGTGCCAGCAGTGCGTACAGGGGAATACGTGGCTACACCTTC	CASSAYRGIRGYTF
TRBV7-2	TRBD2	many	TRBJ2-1	TGTGCCAGCAGCTTGGGACTAGCGGGGGGTGATGAGCAGTTCTTC	CASSLGLAGGDEQFF
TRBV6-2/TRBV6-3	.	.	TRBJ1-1	TGTGCCAGCAGTGCGTGGGGTCCTGAAGCTTTCTTT	CASSAWGPEAFF
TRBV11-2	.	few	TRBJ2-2	TGTGCCAGCAGCGAAGGGTTGAACGGGGAGCTGTTTTTT	CASSEGLNGELFF
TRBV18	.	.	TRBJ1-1	TGTGCCAGCTCACGTTTTTACGAGGAGGGACGGAAGAACACTGAAGCTTTCTTT	CASSRFYEEGRKNTEAFF
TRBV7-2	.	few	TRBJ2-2	TGTGCCAGCAGCTCGGTGCTTGGGTTGGGGGGTACCGGGGAGCTGTTTTTT	CASSSVLGLGGTGELFF
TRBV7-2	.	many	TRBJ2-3	TGTGCCAGCAGCTTAGAGGCGGCAGATACGCAGTATTTT	CASSLEAADTQYF
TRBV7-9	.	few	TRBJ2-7	TGTGCCAGCAGTTTTTCGCGGGACTACGAGCAGTACTTC	CASSFSRDYEQYF
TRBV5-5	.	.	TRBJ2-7	TGTGCCAGCAGCCAGGGGGGGTTCCCGCCCTACGAGCAGTACTTC	CASSQGGFPPYEQYF
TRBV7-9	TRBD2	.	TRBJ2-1	TGTGCCAGCAGCATTCCGGGACTAGACCACAATGAGCAGTTCTTC	CASSIPGLDHNEQFF